Given below is one T cell receptor (beta chain) in context. The data derive from a study of blood T cell repertoires in COVID-19. Per the authors' pipeline: Reference gene primer amplification gave estimated nucleated cell counts. Repertoires were generated with immunoSEQ multiplex PCR, while TCRdb's copy carries only in-frame clones and drops some. That table gives V, J and clone size, and the DNA gave D and trimming. Among just under 65,000 clones listed, approximately 82% were seen once. V trimming: 4 bases; J trimming: 6 bases; junction bases outside the gene matches: 7. This CDR3 spans 14 amino acids. Germline V lookup: CDR1 SQVTM, CDR2 ANQGSEA.

The sequencing input was peripheral blood. The source of this sequence is a human donor in a cohort sampled during active COVID-19. The rearrangement joins TRBV29-1 to TRBJ2-1; 9 nucleotides line up with TRBD2. The CDR3 is CSVALLAGLNEQFF. CDR3 coding DNA: TGCAGCGTTGCGCTTCTAGCGGGGCTCAATGAGCAGTTCTTC.